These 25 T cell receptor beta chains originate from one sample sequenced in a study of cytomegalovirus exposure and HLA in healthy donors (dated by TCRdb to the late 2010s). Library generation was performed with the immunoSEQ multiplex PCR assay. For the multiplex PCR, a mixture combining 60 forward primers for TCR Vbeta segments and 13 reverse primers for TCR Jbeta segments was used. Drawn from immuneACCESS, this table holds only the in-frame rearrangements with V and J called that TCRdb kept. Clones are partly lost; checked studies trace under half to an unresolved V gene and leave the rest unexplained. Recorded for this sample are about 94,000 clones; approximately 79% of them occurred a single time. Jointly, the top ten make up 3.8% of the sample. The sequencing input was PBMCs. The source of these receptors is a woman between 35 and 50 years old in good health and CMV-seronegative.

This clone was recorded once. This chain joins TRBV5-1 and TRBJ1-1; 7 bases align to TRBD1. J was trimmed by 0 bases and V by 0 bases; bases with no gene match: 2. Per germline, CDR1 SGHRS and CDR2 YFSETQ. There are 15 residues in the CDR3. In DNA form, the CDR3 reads TGCGCCAGCAGCTTGGGGGGACAGCTGAACACTGAAGCTTTCTTT. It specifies CASSLGGQLNTEAFF.

CDR3 amino acids: CASSLDSGTQYF. The CDR3 region has the DNA TGTGCCAGCAGCTTAGATTCGGGGACCCAGTACTTC. The V call is TRBV7-2, the J call TRBJ2-5; D gene uncertain. V lost 1 base and J lost 7, with 7 bases in between. From germline, CDR1 is SGHTA and CDR2 FQGNSA. The CDR3 runs 12 residues.

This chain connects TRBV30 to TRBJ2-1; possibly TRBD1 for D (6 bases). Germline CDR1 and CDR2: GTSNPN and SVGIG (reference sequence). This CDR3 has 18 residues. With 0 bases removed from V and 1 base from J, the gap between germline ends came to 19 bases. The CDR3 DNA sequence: TGTGCCTGGAGTGTCTGGACTTCGGGCAGGGGATCCTACAATGAGCAGTTCTTC. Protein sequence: CAWSVWTSGRGSYNEQFF.

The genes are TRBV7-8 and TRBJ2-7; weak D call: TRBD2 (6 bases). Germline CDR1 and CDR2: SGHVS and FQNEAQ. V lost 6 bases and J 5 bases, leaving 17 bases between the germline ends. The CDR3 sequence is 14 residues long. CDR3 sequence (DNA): TGTGCCAGCAGTGCCGGGACGGGGGTCAACGAGCAGTACTTC. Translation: CASSAGTGVNEQYF.

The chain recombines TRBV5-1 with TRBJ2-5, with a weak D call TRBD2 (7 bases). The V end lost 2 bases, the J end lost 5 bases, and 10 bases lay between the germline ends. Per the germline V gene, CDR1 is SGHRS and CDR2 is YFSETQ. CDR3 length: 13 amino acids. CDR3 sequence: CASSFRGAETQYF. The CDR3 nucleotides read TGCGCCAGCAGCTTCCGGGGGGCGGAGACCCAGTACTTC.

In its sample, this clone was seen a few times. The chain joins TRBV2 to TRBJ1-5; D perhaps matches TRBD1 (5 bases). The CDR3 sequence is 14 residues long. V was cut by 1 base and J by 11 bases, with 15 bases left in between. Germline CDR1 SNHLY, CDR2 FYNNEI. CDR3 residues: CASSEGAGPWAQHF. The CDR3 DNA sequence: TGTGCCAGCAGTGAAGGTGCAGGGCCTTGGGCCCAGCATTTT.

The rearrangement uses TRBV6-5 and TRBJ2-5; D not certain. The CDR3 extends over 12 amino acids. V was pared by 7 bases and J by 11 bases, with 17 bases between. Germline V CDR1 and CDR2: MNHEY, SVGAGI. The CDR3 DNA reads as TGTGCCAGCAAGGCTGGGCAGATGAATCAGTACTTC. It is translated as CASKAGQMNQYF.

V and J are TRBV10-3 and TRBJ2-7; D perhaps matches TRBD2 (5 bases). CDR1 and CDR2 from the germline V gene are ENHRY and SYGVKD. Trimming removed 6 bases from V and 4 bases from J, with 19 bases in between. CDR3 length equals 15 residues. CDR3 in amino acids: CAIRDRSGTEYEQYF. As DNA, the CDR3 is TGTGCCATCAGAGATCGAAGCGGTACAGAGTACGAGCAGTACTTC.

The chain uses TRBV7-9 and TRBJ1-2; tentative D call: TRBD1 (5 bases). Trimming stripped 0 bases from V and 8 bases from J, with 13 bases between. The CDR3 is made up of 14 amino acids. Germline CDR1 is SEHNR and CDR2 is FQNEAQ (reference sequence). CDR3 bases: TGTGCCAGCAGCTTAGCGACCGGAACAGGAGGCTACACCTTC. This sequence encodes CASSLATGTGGYTF.

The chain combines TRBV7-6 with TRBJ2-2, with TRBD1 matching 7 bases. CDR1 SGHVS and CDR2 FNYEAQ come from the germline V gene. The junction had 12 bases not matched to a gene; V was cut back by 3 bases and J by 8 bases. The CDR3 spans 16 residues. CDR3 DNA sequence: TGTGCCAGCAGCTTCGGAATACAAGGGGGCATGGGGGAGCTGTTTTTT. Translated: CASSFGIQGGMGELFF.

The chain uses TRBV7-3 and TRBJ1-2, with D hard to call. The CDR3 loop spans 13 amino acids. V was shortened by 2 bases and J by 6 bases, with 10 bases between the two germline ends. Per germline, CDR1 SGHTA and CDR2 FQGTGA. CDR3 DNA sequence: TGTGCCAGCAGCTTATCGGGGAACGATGGCTACACCTTC. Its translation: CASSLSGNDGYTF.

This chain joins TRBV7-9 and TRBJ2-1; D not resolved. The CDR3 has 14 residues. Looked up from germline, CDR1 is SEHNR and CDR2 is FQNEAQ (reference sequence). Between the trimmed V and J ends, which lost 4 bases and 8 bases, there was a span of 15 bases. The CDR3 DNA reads TGTGCCAGCAGCTCGCGGTCCCTGCCTGATGAGCAGTTCTTC. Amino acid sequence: CASSSRSLPDEQFF.

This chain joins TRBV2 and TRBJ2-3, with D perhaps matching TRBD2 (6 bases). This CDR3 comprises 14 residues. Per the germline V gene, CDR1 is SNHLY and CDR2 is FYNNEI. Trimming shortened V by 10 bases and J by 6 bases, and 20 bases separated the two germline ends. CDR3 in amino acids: CATGGTHVRDTQYF. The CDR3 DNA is TGTGCCACTGGGGGGACGCACGTCCGGGATACGCAGTATTTT.

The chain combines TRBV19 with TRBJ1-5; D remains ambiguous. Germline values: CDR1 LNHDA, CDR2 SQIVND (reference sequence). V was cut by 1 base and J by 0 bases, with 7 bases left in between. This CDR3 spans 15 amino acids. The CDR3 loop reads CASSIVGDSNQPQHF. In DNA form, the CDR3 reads TGTGCCAGTAGTATAGTTGGAGATAGCAATCAGCCCCAGCATTTT.

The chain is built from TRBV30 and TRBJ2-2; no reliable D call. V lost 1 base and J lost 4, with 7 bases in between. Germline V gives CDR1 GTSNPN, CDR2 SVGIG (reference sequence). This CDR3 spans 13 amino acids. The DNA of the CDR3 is TGTGCCTGGAGTGCCAGGTCCACCGGGGAGCTGTTTTTT. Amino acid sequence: CAWSARSTGELFF.

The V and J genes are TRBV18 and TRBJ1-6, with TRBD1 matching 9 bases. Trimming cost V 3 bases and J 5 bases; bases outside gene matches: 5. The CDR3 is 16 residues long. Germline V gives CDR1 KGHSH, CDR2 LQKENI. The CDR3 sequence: CASSPAGTGNNSPLHF. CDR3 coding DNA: TGTGCCAGCTCACCTGCGGGGACAGGGAATAATTCACCCCTCCACTTT.

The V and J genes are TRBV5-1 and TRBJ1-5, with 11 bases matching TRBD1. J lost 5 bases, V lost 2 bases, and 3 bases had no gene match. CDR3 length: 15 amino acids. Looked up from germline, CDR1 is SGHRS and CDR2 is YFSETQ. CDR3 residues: CASSFRDRGDQPQHF. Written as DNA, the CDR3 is TGCGCCAGCAGCTTTAGGGACAGGGGGGATCAGCCCCAGCATTTT.

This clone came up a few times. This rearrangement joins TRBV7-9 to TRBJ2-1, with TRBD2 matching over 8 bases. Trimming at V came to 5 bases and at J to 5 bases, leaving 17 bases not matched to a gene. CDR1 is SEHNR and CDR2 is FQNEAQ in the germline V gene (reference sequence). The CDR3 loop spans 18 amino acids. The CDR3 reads CASSPHSGAGGEDNEQFF. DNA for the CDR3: TGTGCCAGCAGCCCACACTCGGGGGCGGGGGGAGAGGACAATGAGCAGTTCTTC. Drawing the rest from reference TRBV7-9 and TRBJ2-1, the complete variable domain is DTGVSQNPRHKITKRGQNVTFRCDPISEHNRLYWYRQTLGQGPEFLTYFQNEAQLEKSRLLSDRFSAERPKGSFSTLEIQRTEQGDSAMYLCASSPHSGAGGEDNEQFFGPGTRLTVL.

CDR3 in amino acids: CAWTPGTLGTYEQYF. The CDR3 coding sequence is TGTGCCTGGACCCCCGGGACATTAGGTACCTACGAGCAGTACTTC. The chain links TRBV30 to TRBJ2-5, with D perhaps TRBD1 (6 bases). The J call may be incorrect, as the DNA end agrees better with TRBJ2-7. The germline gives CDR1 GTSNPN, CDR2 SVGIG (reference sequence). There are 15 residues in the CDR3.

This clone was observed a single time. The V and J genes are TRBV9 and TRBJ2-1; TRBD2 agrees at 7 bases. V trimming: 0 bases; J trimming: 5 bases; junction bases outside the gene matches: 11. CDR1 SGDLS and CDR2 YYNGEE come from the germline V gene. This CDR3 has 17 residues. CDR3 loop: CASSVALAVLGDNEQFF. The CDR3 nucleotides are TGTGCCAGCAGCGTAGCGCTAGCGGTCCTGGGGGACAATGAGCAGTTCTTC. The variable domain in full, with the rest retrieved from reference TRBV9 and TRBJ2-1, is DSGVTQTPKHLITATGQRVTLRCSPRSGDLSVYWYQQSLDQGLQFLIQYYNGEERAKGNILERFSAQQFPDLHSELNLSSLELGDSALYFCASSVALAVLGDNEQFFGPGTRLTVL.

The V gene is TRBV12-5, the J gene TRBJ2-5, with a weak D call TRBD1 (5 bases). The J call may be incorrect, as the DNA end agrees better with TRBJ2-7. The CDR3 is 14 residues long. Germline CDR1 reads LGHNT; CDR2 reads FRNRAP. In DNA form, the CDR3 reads TGTGCTAGTGGCCCAGGGCTAAGCTCCTACGAGCAGTACTTC. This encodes CASGPGLSSYEQYF.

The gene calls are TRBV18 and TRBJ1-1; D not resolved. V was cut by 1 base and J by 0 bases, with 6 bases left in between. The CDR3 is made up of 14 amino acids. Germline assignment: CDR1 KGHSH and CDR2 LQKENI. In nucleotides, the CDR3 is TGTGCCAGCTCACCACGGCCAATGAACACTGAAGCTTTCTTT. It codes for CASSPRPMNTEAFF.

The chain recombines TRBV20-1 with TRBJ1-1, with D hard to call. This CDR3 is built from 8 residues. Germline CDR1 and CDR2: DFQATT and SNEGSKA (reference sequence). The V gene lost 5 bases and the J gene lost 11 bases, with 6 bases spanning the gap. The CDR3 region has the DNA TGCAGTGCTGAGGATGCTTTCTTT. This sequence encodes CSAEDAFF.

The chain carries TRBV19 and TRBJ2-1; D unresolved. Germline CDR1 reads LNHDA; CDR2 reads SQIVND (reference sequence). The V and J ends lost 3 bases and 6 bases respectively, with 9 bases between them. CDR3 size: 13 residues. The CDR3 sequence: CASSIGRSNEQFF. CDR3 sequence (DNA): TGTGCCAGTAGTATCGGCAGGTCCAATGAGCAGTTCTTC.

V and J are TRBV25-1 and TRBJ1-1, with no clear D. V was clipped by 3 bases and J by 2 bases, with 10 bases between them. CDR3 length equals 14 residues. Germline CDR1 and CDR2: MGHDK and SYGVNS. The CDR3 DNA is TGTGCCAGCAGTGACCGACTTGTAAACACTGAAGCTTTCTTT. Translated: CASSDRLVNTEAFF. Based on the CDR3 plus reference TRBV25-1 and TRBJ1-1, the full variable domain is EADIYQTPRYLVIGTGKKITLECSQTMGHDKMYWYQQDPGMELHLIHYSYGVNSTEKGDLSSESTVSRIRTEHFPLTLESARPSHTSQYLCASSDRLVNTEAFFGQGTRLTVV.